A selection of T cell receptor beta chains follows, all from one sample in a study of T cell changes during pregnancy in multiple sclerosis. Data came from immunoSEQ multiplex PCR; TCRdb stores just in-frame clones and leaves some out. The repertoire has about 100,000 clones, approximately 94% of them found once; the top ten carry more than 0.8%. Material: peripheral blood, obtained before pregnancy. These TCRs come from a female donor with multiple sclerosis, enrolled in a pregnancy study. Each CDR3 is given without its conserved first and last residue. The order of the fields is CDR3 protein, V gene, clone size. Clone size, where shown, is once, few, many, or a class for clones that have expanded.

CDR3 protein: ASSLGGGTYEQY; V gene: TRBV6-6; clone size: -
CDR3 protein: ASSQMGTGGWEANEQF; V gene: TRBV5-6; clone size: -
CDR3 protein: ASSLGRWSEQY; V gene: TRBV7-9; clone size: -
CDR3 protein: AYGTSYNEQF; V gene: TRBV10-3; clone size: -
CDR3 protein: ASSLAPADEKLF; V gene: TRBV7-9; clone size: -
CDR3 protein: ASSLVGGSEQF; V gene: TRBV5-4; clone size: -
CDR3 protein: ATQGEQY; V gene: TRBV21-1; clone size: -
CDR3 protein: ASRVPDRVYEQY; V gene: TRBV28; clone size: -
CDR3 protein: SVPGHYTEAF; V gene: TRBV29-1; clone size: few
CDR3 protein: ASSQLTSGFTDTQY; V gene: TRBV4-3; clone size: -
CDR3 protein: ASGETGNTEAF; V gene: TRBV27; clone size: -
CDR3 protein: ASSDGTAARKLF; V gene: TRBV25-1; clone size: -
CDR3 protein: ASSLIFANYT; V gene: TRBV7-9; clone size: -
CDR3 protein: ASCREAGVPDTQY; V gene: TRBV2; clone size: -
CDR3 protein: ASSWGGDSNYGYT; V gene: TRBV7-9; clone size: -
CDR3 protein: ASSRRGTGELF; V gene: TRBV4-2; clone size: -
CDR3 protein: ASSSSSGNTIY; V gene: TRBV7-2; clone size: -
CDR3 protein: ASIPPRQGQTEAF; V gene: TRBV6-5; clone size: once
CDR3 protein: ASSVRVNEQF; V gene: TRBV9; clone size: -
CDR3 protein: ASTPGSNEKLF; V gene: TRBV6-1; clone size: -
CDR3 protein: ASSPMAGSYNEQF; V gene: TRBV5-1; clone size: -
CDR3 protein: SFAGVGVFNEQF; V gene: TRBV29-1; clone size: -
CDR3 protein: SAIRGSSGNTIY; V gene: TRBV29-1; clone size: -
CDR3 protein: ASSLQTGGSEKLF; V gene: TRBV27; clone size: -
CDR3 protein: ASSLASSGNTIY; V gene: TRBV5-1; clone size: -
CDR3 protein: SVERDWTGRYEKLF; V gene: TRBV29-1; clone size: -
CDR3 protein: ASSALGGGWNEQY; V gene: TRBV19; clone size: -
CDR3 protein: ASSHRDRGPYEQY; V gene: TRBV4-1; clone size: -
CDR3 protein: ASRILVGTRGSYEQY; V gene: TRBV27; clone size: -
CDR3 protein: ASSASGTGSYNEQF; V gene: TRBV9; clone size: -
CDR3 protein: ASSRYVGGQGANTGELF; V gene: TRBV5-8; clone size: -
CDR3 protein: ASSLGRGGEQY; V gene: TRBV5-1; clone size: -
CDR3 protein: ASSLAGLAGHTGELF; V gene: TRBV5-6; clone size: once
CDR3 protein: ASSPDISGNTIY; V gene: TRBV7-3; clone size: once
CDR3 protein: ASSSGQGGGYT; V gene: TRBV5-1; clone size: -
CDR3 protein: ASSPEGLTTYEQY; V gene: TRBV5-1; clone size: -
CDR3 protein: ASSLFKETQY; V gene: TRBV27; clone size: -
CDR3 protein: ASSLGTSGTYEQY; V gene: TRBV5-1; clone size: -
CDR3 protein: ASSLQVSGANVLT; V gene: TRBV5-1; clone size: -
CDR3 protein: ASSIGGYTEAF; V gene: TRBV19; clone size: -
CDR3 protein: ASSPAQEQF; V gene: TRBV2; clone size: -
CDR3 protein: ASSFGLASTDTQY; V gene: TRBV7-9; clone size: -
CDR3 protein: ASSVGPGTSVNEQF; V gene: TRBV9; clone size: -
CDR3 protein: ASSPGRTGELF; V gene: TRBV18; clone size: -
CDR3 protein: ASSLRMASGINQETQY; V gene: TRBV13; clone size: -
CDR3 protein: ASRYILGNTEAF; V gene: TRBV28; clone size: -
CDR3 protein: ATNQGARTGELF; V gene: TRBV19; clone size: -
CDR3 protein: ASSGGSGLNEQF; V gene: TRBV7-7; clone size: -
CDR3 protein: ASTLGRRGWTQY; V gene: TRBV28; clone size: -
CDR3 protein: ASSSGLAGYNEQF; V gene: TRBV13; clone size: -
CDR3 protein: ASSFPYSNTEAF; V gene: TRBV7-9; clone size: -
CDR3 protein: ASSPREVPTYEQY; V gene: TRBV5-1; clone size: -
CDR3 protein: ASSYSALNTEAF; V gene: TRBV6-5; clone size: -
CDR3 protein: AWSVGGYGYT; V gene: TRBV30; clone size: once
CDR3 protein: ASSSKGPMTEKLF; V gene: TRBV7-2; clone size: -
CDR3 protein: ASSVDWRENTHNEQF; V gene: TRBV9; clone size: -
CDR3 protein: AWSAGTYEQY; V gene: TRBV30; clone size: -
CDR3 protein: ASSTGGGPVTEAF; V gene: TRBV7-2; clone size: -
CDR3 protein: ASTSGDPHSYEQY; V gene: TRBV6-1; clone size: -